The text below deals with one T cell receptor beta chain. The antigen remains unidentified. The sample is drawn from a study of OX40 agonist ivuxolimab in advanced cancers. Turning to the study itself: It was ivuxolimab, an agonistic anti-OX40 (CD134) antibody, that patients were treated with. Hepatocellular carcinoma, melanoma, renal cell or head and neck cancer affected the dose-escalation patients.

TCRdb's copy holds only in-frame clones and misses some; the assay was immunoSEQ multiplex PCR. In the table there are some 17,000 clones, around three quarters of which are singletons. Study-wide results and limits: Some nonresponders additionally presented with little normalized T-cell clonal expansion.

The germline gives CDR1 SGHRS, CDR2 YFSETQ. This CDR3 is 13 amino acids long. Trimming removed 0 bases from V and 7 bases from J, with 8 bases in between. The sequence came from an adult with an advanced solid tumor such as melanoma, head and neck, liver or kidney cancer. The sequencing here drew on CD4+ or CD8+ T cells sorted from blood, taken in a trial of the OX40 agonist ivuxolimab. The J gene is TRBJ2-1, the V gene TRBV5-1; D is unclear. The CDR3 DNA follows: TGCGCCAGCAGCTTGGGTCAGGTAAATGAGCAGTTCTTC. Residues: CASSLGQVNEQFF.